The rows below give T cell receptor beta chains drawn from one sample of a study of T cells in Graves' hyperthyroidism and ophthalmopathy. In TCRdb, the multiplex PCR reads were re-called with MiXCR into one record per CDR3 protein. The sample has approximately 430,000 distinct CDR3 sequences; around 15% are singletons. The sequencing sample was made of blood. Receptor source: a man between 18 and 35 years old with Graves' ophthalmopathy. Both conserved end residues are trimmed from each CDR3. The order of the fields is J gene, V gene, CDR3 protein.

TRBJ2-3	TRBV12-3/TRBV12-4	ASRLDLGRGGTDTQY
TRBJ2-6	TRBV3-1	ASSQEPSYSGANVLT
TRBJ1-5	TRBV28	ASRAPTEGNQPQH
TRBJ1-2	TRBV4-1	ASSPRRDGYGYT
TRBJ1-6	TRBV3-1	ASSQEAGAHSPLH
TRBJ2-7	TRBV5-1	ASSTGTGLSYEQY
TRBJ1-1	TRBV11-3	ASSFRGRTEAF
TRBJ1-4	TRBV27	ASSFVGSSSKLF
TRBJ1-1	TRBV12-3/TRBV12-4	ASSLDRGRVGTEAF
TRBJ1-1	TRBV5-5	ASSLGTGFTGLTEAF
TRBJ1-1	TRBV6-5	ASSYSRTEAF
TRBJ1-2	TRBV3-1	ASSPGDSNYGYT
TRBJ1-2	TRBV6-1	ASNPITDYGYT
TRBJ2-7	TRBV5-1	ASSRGTGDTYEQY
TRBJ2-7	TRBV9	ASSVALLSYEQY
TRBJ1-2	TRBV7-2	ASNPWGSNYGYT
TRBJ1-2	TRBV5-1	ASSSDRGGYGYT
TRBJ1-1	TRBV6-1	ASSLRRGEITEAF
TRBJ2-3	TRBV6-1	ASRPGLVLTDTQY
TRBJ1-6	TRBV4-3	ASSQATGPFSYNSPLH
TRBJ2-3	TRBV28	ASSLSGAIDSLTDTQY
TRBJ2-3	TRBV5-1	ASSSTSGGATDTQY
TRBJ1-1	TRBV29-1	SARQGGGTEAF
TRBJ2-7	TRBV11-3	ASSSRQSYEQY
TRBJ2-1	TRBV29-1	SVEGLAGLHYNEQF
TRBJ1-4	TRBV2	ASSAGTGGFGEKLF
TRBJ2-1	TRBV5-1	ASTRGGRDDNEQF
TRBJ2-7	TRBV9	ASSLRQGVDYEQY
TRBJ1-5	TRBV20-1	SARRDRDNQPQH
TRBJ2-7	TRBV2	ASLPSSSSYEQY
TRBJ2-3	TRBV18	ASSPPGTSGGTTQY
TRBJ2-3	TRBV11-2	ASSLGGWGTGAGDTQY
TRBJ2-7	TRBV6-1	ASNLPRGSYEQY
TRBJ2-3	TRBV6-2/TRBV6-3	ASSHLTSGGTDTQY
TRBJ1-5	TRBV27	ASSFNRGGQPQH
TRBJ2-7	TRBV27	ASSLGLAGGFYEQY
TRBJ1-5	TRBV27	ASSTQNQPQH
TRBJ2-2	TRBV19	ASSIESTGELF
TRBJ2-3	TRBV5-1	ASSSPALTADTQY
TRBJ1-1	TRBV20-1	SARDWVDTEAF